The entry that follows covers one T cell receptor (beta chain) sequence. No cognate antigen has been identified for it. No qualities accompany the bases; no much larger clone lies one base away. Genomic DNA was extracted from sorted cells for sequencing of the TCRbeta CDR3 region. TCRbeta CDR3 regions were sequenced using the immunoSEQ Assay. Not all clones reach the TCRdb copy of this immuneACCESS table, which keeps in-frame sequences only. Checked studies attribute under half of the gap to unresolved V genes and leave the rest unexplained. Here the sample has about 21,000 clones; under 80% occur a single time. Jointly, the top ten make up more than 9% of the sample. These data come from a study of OX40 agonist ivuxolimab in advanced cancers. At the level of the whole study: Ivuxolimab, which targeted the costimulatory receptor OX40 (CD134), was an agonistic, fully human IgG2 monoclonal antibody. Among the 50 to 55 dose-escalation patients, about 19 had hepatocellular carcinoma, approximately 15 melanoma, 9 renal cell carcinoma and 9 head and neck cancer. Intravenous ivuxolimab was administered to patients every 2 weeks at six dose levels: 0.01, 0.1, 0.3, 1.5, 3 and 10 mg/kg. In the dose-escalation cohort, roughly 80% of patients were male, and the mean age was approximately 55 years, with a range of about 20 to 79. Patients were allowed to have had prior anti-PD-1, anti-PD-L1 or anti-CTLA-4 therapy, and approximately 40% of the dose-escalation patients had previously received checkpoint inhibitors. Partial responses were achieved by three dose-escalation patients, of whom one had hepatocellular carcinoma and two had cutaneous melanoma. The paper covers the monotherapy dose-escalation part of the phase I ivuxolimab trial, which included N ≈ 57 patients. Peripheral TCRbeta sequencing aimed to test whether ivuxolimab altered TCR sequence diversity and caused clonal T-cell expansion.

Findings and caveats that apply to the study as a whole: Partial responders in the 0.1-3.0 mg/kg groups had among the lowest normalized peripheral clonal expansion, especially among CD8+ T cells. After ivuxolimab, CD8+ T cells had more expanded clones than CD4+ T cells on average. The antigen specificity of the peripheral T cells that underwent clonal expansion was not determined. At doses of 0.1 to 3.0 mg/kg, clonal expansion of both CD4+ and CD8+ T cells in blood was seen between baseline and week 6. Low levels of normalized T-cell clonal expansion were also seen in some nonresponding patients.

The trial excluded patients who had a history of autoimmune disease or were on systemic immunosuppression. Peripheral blood for TCR sequencing was collected from all dose cohorts at baseline, on cycle 4 day 1, and on cycle 7 day 1. Samples came from an open-label, multicenter, first-in-human phase I dose-escalation trial of ivuxolimab. Adults with locally advanced or metastatic head and neck squamous cell, hepatocellular, melanoma or renal cell carcinoma were enrolled in the trial. Before TCR sequencing, CD4+ and CD8+ T cells were separately sorted from peripheral blood. CDR3 length: 14 amino acids, cysteine to phenylalanine. The DNA shown is the 42-base CDR3, in frame from base 1. V is trimmed back by 6 bases and J by 0 bases, and the junction contains 2 bases that no gene match accounts for. Based on the germline V gene (reference sequence), the CDR1 and CDR2 sequences are SEHNR and FQNEAQ.

This sequence uses TRBV7-9 and TRBJ2-3, and TRBD1 matches 8 of the central bases. The input for sequencing was CD4+ or CD8+ T cells sorted from blood, taken in a trial of the OX40 agonist ivuxolimab. This TCR was recovered from an adult with an advanced solid tumor such as melanoma, head and neck, liver or kidney cancer. The CDR3 region reads CASRTGGSTDTQYF. Read as DNA, the sequence is TGTGCCAGCAGAACAGGGGGAAGCACAGATACGCAGTATTTT.